Listed below are T cell receptor beta chains from one sample, sequenced in a study of PD-L1 blockade in urothelial cancer. The method was immunoSEQ multiplex PCR; TCRdb's version includes in-frame clones alone and lacks a portion of them. The sample consists of roughly 51,000 clones, roughly 84% of them appearing once. This sample comprised PBMCs, obtained around atezolizumab (anti-PD-L1) treatment. Receptor source: a man aged 55 to 70 with urothelial cancer. Both conserved end residues are part of each CDR3. D genes are given only for firm matches. Expanded clones are given a class, and other clones once, few, many or no size at all.

v_call,j_call,d_call,clone_size,cdr3_nt,cdr3_aa
TRBV5-1,TRBJ2-1,.,.,TGCGCCAGCAGCTCACAGACTAGCTCCTACAATGAGCAGTTCTTC,CASSSQTSSYNEQFF
TRBV5-1,TRBJ2-7,TRBD1,once,TGCGCCAGCAGCCCGCGCAAACCGGGACAGGGTTTCGACGAGCAGTACTTC,CASSPRKPGQGFDEQYF
TRBV29-1,TRBJ1-2,TRBD1,.,TGCAGCGTTGAAGAGGACAGGGAGTATGGCTACACCTTC,CSVEEDREYGYTF
TRBV5-4,TRBJ1-2,.,.,TGTGCCAGCAGCAAATGGGCGGGGGACTATGGCTACACCTTC,CASSKWAGDYGYTF
TRBV12-5,TRBJ2-7,TRBD1,.,TGTGCTAGTGGTTCGTCCGGGACAGCCCTTTACGAGCAGTACTTC,CASGSSGTALYEQYF
TRBV6-1,TRBJ1-2,.,.,TGTGCCAGCAGTGAATCGGGAGGAGCTAACTATGGCTACACCTTC,CASSESGGANYGYTF
TRBV6-5,TRBJ2-7,.,.,TGTGCCAGCAGTTACTCCTCACGGTACCCCTACGAGCAGTACTTC,CASSYSSRYPYEQYF
TRBV10-3,TRBJ2-3,.,once,TGTGCCATCAGTGAAACTACTACAGATACGCAGTATTTT,CAISETTTDTQYF
TRBV4-1,TRBJ2-1,TRBD2,.,TGCGCCAGCAGCCAAGGTTTGACTAGCGGGGGCGAGCAGTTCTTC,CASSQGLTSGGEQFF
TRBV5-1,TRBJ1-5,.,.,TGCGCCAGCAGCTTGCAGGGACAAGTAAATCAGCCCCAGCATTTT,CASSLQGQVNQPQHF
TRBV5-4,TRBJ2-2,TRBD2,.,TGTGCCAGCAGCCCCCTTAGCGGGGCCCGATCCGGGGAGCTGTTTTTT,CASSPLSGARSGELFF
TRBV7-8,TRBJ2-4,TRBD2,.,TGTGCCAGCAGTTCAGGGACTAGCGGAAATCCCAAAAACATTCAGTACTTC,CASSSGTSGNPKNIQYF
TRBV5-1,TRBJ1-2,.,.,TGCGCCAGCAGCTTGGCGGCAGGGCCAGACTATGGCTACACCTTC,CASSLAAGPDYGYTF